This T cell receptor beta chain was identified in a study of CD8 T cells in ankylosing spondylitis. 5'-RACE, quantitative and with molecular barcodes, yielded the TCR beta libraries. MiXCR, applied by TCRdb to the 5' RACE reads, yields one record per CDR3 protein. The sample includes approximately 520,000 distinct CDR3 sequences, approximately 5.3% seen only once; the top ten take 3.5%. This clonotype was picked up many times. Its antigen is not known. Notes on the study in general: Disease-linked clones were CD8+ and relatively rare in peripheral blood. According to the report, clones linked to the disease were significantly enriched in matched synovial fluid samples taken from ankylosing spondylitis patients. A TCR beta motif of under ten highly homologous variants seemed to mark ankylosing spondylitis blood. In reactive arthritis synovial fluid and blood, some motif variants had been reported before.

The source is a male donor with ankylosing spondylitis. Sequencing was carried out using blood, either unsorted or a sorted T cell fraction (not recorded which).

The CDR3 nucleotides read TGCAGCCTCTATGGGGGGAGGGCCTACGAGCAGTACTTC. Translated: CSLYGGRAYEQYF. The chain employs TRBV20-1 and TRBJ2-7; TRBD2 matches 7 bases. This CDR3 contains 13 residues. CDR1 DFQATT and CDR2 SNEGSKA come from the germline V gene (reference sequence).